This T cell receptor beta chain derives from a study of blood T cell repertoires in COVID-19. Study-level information: The analysed material was cDNA or gDNA that came from T cells, B-cell-depleted T cells, or PBMCs.

Germline CDR1 is MGHDK and CDR2 is SYGVNS. Trimming removed 5 bases from V and 1 base from J, with 2 bases in between. The CDR3 spans 12 residues. Cohorts were based on clinical histories the participants reported. Before being deemed recovered, Cohort 3 donors had two negative PCRs, clearance, or symptom resolution. The repertoire was sequenced with immunoSEQ multiplex PCR; TCRdb's copy has only in-frame clones and lacks some. The sample has around 230,000 clones, almost 85% seen once. The chain couples TRBV25-1 to TRBJ2-2; D is uncertain. The receptor was derived from a middle-aged man who had recovered from COVID-19. Sequencing was performed on PBMCs or T cells enriched from blood (not recorded which). The CDR3 reads CASSQNTGELFF. In nucleotides, the CDR3 is TGTGCCAGCAGTCAGAACACCGGGGAGCTGTTTTTT.